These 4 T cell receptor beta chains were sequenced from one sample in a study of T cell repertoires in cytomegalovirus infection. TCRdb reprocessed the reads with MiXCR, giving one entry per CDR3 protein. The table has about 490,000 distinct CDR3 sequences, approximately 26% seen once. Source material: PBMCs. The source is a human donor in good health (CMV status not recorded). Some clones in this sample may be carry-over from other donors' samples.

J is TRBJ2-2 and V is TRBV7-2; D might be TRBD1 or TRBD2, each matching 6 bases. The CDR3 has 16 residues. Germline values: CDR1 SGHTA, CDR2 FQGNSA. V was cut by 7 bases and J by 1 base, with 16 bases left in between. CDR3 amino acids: CASTPSAGQNTGELFF. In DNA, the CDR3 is TGTGCCAGCACCCCCTCCGCGGGACAGAACACCGGGGAGCTGTTTTTT.

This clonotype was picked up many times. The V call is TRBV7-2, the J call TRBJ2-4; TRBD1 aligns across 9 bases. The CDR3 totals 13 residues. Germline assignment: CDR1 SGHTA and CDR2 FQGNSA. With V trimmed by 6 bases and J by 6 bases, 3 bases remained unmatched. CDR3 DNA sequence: TGTGCCAGCAGACCGACAGGGGGAAACATTCAGTACTTC. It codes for CASRPTGGNIQYF.

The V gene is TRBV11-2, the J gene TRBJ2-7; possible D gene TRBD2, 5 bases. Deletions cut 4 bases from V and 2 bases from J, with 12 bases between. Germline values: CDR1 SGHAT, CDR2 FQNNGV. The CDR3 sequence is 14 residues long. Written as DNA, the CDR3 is TGTGCCAGCAGCTCCTCGGGGTTACCCTACGAGCAGTACGTC. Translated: CASSSSGLPYEQYV.

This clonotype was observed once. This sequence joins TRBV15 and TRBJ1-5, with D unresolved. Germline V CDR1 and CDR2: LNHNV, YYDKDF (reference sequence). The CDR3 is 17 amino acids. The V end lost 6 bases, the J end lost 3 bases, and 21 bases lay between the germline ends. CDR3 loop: CATSELRTTVPNQPQHF. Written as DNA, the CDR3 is TGTGCCACCAGTGAGTTGCGAACCACAGTGCCCAATCAGCCCCAGCATTTT.